This T cell receptor (beta chain) is from a study of blood T cell repertoires in COVID-19. Study in general: Samples representing acute and convalescent COVID-19 were sourced from the United States, Italy and Spain. T cells, B-cell-depleted T cells, or PBMCs provided the cDNA or gDNA that served as material.

The germline V and J ends were trimmed by 5 bases and 7 bases, with 18 bases remaining between them. The CDR3 consists of 15 residues. Germline values: CDR1 SGHTA, CDR2 FQGNSA. Per the study methods: Estimation of nucleated cell counts relied on the amplification of reference gene primers. Data came from immunoSEQ multiplex PCR; TCRdb stores just in-frame clones and leaves some out. From that table come the V and J calls and clone size; the DNA was used to work out D and trimming. Here the sample spans 80,000 to 100,000 clones, roughly 82% being singletons. The TCR comes from a man between 65 and 85 years old with active or convalescent COVID-19. Sample: peripheral blood. The chain recombines TRBV7-2 with TRBJ1-3; D may be TRBD1 (6 bases). The CDR3 loop is CASSISHRELNTIYF. The DNA for the CDR3 is TGTGCCAGCAGCATTTCGCACAGGGAACTTAACACCATATATTTT.